The 16 T cell receptor beta chains below all came from one sample that was sequenced in a study of cytomegalovirus exposure and HLA in healthy donors. PCR involved 60 Vbeta and 13 Jbeta primers. The data were produced by immunoSEQ multiplex PCR, yet TCRdb's version contains in-frame clones alone and is incomplete. In the table there are 85,000 to 130,000 clones, about 74% of which are singletons. The sequencing input was PBMCs. Receptors were obtained from a woman aged 18-35 years in good health and CMV-seropositive.

The chain has TRBV7-3 and TRBJ2-7; 7 bases agree with TRBD2. With 7 bases clipped from V and 7 bases from J, the junction kept 10 bases outside the gene matches. This CDR3 contains 13 residues. Germline V gene sequence: CDR1 SGHTA, CDR2 FQGTGA. The CDR3 DNA sequence: TGTGCCAGCATCCCGGGGAGGGCCGGAGAGCAGTACTTC. Translated, it gives CASIPGRAGEQYF.

V gene TRBV29-1 combines with J gene TRBJ2-7; D gene uncertain. CDR1 is SQVTM and CDR2 is ANQGSEA in the germline V gene. The CDR3 totals 13 residues. V was cut by 7 bases and J by 0 bases, with 13 bases left in between. CDR3 protein: CSAQTGRSYEQYF. The CDR3 nucleotides read TGCAGCGCCCAGACTGGCCGCTCCTACGAGCAGTACTTC.

The chain has TRBV28 and TRBJ2-1; the D is unclear. Trimming removed 5 bases from V and 9 bases from J, with 11 bases in between. This CDR3 comprises 12 residues. Germline V gene data show CDR1 as MDHEN and CDR2 as SYDVKM. The CDR3, as DNA: TGTGCCAGCAGTCCGAGAGGTCGTGAGCAGTTCTTC. It yields the protein CASSPRGREQFF.

The J gene is TRBJ2-6, the V gene TRBV6-1, with unresolved D. Trimming removed 6 bases from V and 0 bases from J, with 9 bases in between. Per the germline V gene, CDR1 is MNHNS and CDR2 is SASEGT. This CDR3 has 15 residues. The CDR3 sequence is CASRRVVSGANVLTF. The CDR3 DNA follows: TGTGCCAGCAGACGAGTAGTCTCTGGGGCCAACGTCCTGACTTTC.

In this sample, this clone turned up once. An end of the junction differs from the germline gene, which may be a read error. The chain uses TRBV15 and TRBJ2-3; 9 nucleotides align to TRBD2. The CDR3 is 20 residues long. Per the germline V gene, CDR1 is LNHNV and CDR2 is YYDKDF (reference sequence). The CDR3 here is CATRRDQLGGTSFLTDTQYF. The CDR3 DNA sequence: TGTGCCACCAGGAGAGACCAGCTCGGGGGGACTAGCTTCCTCACAGATACGCAGTATTTT.

This chain joins TRBV27 and TRBJ1-1, with TRBD1 matching over 8 bases. The trim removed 2 bases at V and 0 bases at J, leaving 2 bases unmatched. The CDR3 extends over 15 amino acids. Germline V gene sequence: CDR1 MNHEY, CDR2 SMNVEV (reference sequence). CDR3 in DNA: TGTGCCAGCAGTTTACCAGGGGGCGTGAACACTGAAGCTTTCTTT. It translates to CASSLPGGVNTEAFF.

This chain connects TRBV4-3 to TRBJ2-1, with 7 bases lining up with TRBD1. CDR1 and CDR2 (germline): LGHNA, YSLEER. Germline trimming cut 4 bases from V and 7 bases from J; bases unmatched to any gene: 10. The CDR3 sequence is 15 residues long. The CDR3 DNA sequence: TGCGCCAGCAGCCGTAACCGGGACAGAGATAATGAGCAGTTCTTC. It specifies CASSRNRDRDNEQFF.

This rearrangement joins TRBV27 to TRBJ1-5; the D is unclear. Per germline, CDR1 MNHEY and CDR2 SMNVEV (reference sequence). CDR3 length: 16 residues. V was cut by 9 bases and J by 2 bases, with 20 bases left in between. The CDR3 loop reads CASRLGYQEGNQPQHF. DNA of the CDR3: TGTGCCAGTCGACTGGGTTATCAAGAAGGCAATCAGCCCCAGCATTTT.

The chain combines TRBV6-4 with TRBJ2-1, with a possible D match to TRBD2 (6 bases). V lost 3 bases and J lost 6, with 12 bases in between. The germline V gene encodes CDR1 MRHNA and CDR2 SNTAGT. This CDR3 has 14 amino acids. The CDR3 sequence: CASSDGDGGNEQFF. The DNA of the CDR3 is TGTGCCAGCAGTGATGGGGACGGGGGCAATGAGCAGTTCTTC.

This sequence joins TRBV7-2 and TRBJ2-2, with unresolved D. From germline, CDR1 is SGHTA and CDR2 FQGNSA. V lost 7 bases, J lost 4 bases, and 7 bases lay in between. The CDR3 runs 12 residues. This chain's CDR3 is CASTHSTGELFF. As DNA, the CDR3 is TGTGCCAGCACCCACAGCACCGGGGAGCTGTTTTTT.

The rearrangement links TRBV11-2 to TRBJ2-1; 7 positions agree with TRBD1. V dropped 0 bases and J dropped 9; count of bases not matched to a gene: 2. The CDR3 is 13 residues long. CDR1 is SGHAT and CDR2 is FQNNGV in the germline V gene. The CDR3, as DNA: TGTGCCAGCAGCTTAGATCGACAGGGTGAGCAGTTCTTC. It encodes CASSLDRQGEQFF.

This rearrangement joins TRBV6-5 to TRBJ2-7; TRBD2 might be the D (5 bases). From germline, CDR1 is MNHEY and CDR2 SVGAGI. V lost 8 bases to trimming and J lost 7 bases, with 21 bases between them. This CDR3 comprises 14 residues. CDR3 region: CASSLSAAPGEQYF. The CDR3 nucleotides are TGTGCCAGCTCCTTGTCAGCGGCGCCGGGGGAGCAGTACTTC.

This clone was counted a few times. Here the CDR3 reads CASSPGVEQFF. The CDR3 DNA follows: TGTGCCAGCAGCCCAGGGGTTGAGCAGTTCTTC. This chain connects TRBV5-8 to TRBJ2-1; D may be TRBD1 (6 bases). Per the germline V gene, CDR1 is SGHTS and CDR2 is YDEGEE. The V end was cut by 4 bases, the J end by 9 bases, with 8 bases between. CDR3 length: 11 residues.

This clone showed up just once. CDR3 protein: CASSWDRGSQPQHF. DNA of the CDR3: TGTGCCAGCAGCTGGGACAGGGGAAGCCAGCCCCAGCATTTT. This chain uses TRBV27 with TRBJ1-5; TRBD1 matches 10 bases. The CDR3 totals 14 residues. Unmatched junction bases numbered 6, after V lost 6 bases and J lost 7 bases. Germline assignment: CDR1 MNHEY and CDR2 SMNVEV (reference sequence).

This chain uses TRBV4-1 with TRBJ2-7; the D gene is possibly TRBD1 (6 bases). Germline CDR1 is MGHRA and CDR2 is YSYEKL. The germline V and J ends were trimmed by 8 bases and 2 bases, with 10 bases remaining between them. CDR3 size: 12 residues. The CDR3: CASLGQTYEQYF. The DNA of the CDR3 is TGCGCCAGCCTAGGACAGACCTACGAGCAGTACTTC.

This clone was seen a handful of times. V is TRBV5-1 and J is TRBJ2-1; the match to TRBD2 covers 9 bases. V shed 0 bases, J shed 0 bases, and the junction held 1 base outside the gene matches. This CDR3 spans 16 amino acids. CDR1 is SGHRS and CDR2 is YFSETQ in the germline V gene. CDR3 bases: TGCGCCAGCAGCTTGGAGACTAGCGGCTCCTACAATGAGCAGTTCTTC. It encodes CASSLETSGSYNEQFF.